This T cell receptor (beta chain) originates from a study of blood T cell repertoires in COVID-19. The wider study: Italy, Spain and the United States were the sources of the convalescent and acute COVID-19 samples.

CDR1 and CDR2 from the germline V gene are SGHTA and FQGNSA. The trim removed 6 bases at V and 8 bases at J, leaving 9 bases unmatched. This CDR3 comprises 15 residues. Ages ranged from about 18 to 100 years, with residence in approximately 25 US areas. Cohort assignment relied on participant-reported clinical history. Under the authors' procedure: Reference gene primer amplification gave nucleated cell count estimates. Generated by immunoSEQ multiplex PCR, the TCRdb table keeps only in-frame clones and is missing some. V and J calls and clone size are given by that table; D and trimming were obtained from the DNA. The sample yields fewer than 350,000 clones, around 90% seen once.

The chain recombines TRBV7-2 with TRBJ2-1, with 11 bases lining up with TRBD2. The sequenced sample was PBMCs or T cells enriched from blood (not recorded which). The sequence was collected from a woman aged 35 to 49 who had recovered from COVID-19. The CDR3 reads CASSSLAGGVDEQFF. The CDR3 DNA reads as TGTGCCAGCAGTTCTCTAGCGGGGGGAGTGGATGAGCAGTTCTTC.